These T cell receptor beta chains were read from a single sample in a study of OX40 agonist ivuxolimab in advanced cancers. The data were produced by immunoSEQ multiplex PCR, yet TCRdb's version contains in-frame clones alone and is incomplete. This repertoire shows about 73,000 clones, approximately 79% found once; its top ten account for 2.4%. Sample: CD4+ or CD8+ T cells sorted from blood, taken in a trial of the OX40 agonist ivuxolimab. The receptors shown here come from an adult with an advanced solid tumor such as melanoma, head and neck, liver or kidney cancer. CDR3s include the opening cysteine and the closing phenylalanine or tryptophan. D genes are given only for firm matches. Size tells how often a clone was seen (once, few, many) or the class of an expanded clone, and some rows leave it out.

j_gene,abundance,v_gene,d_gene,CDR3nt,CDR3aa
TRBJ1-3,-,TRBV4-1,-,TGCGCCAGCAGCCTCCGCCTTTCGACTGGAAACACCATATATTTT,CASSLRLSTGNTIYF
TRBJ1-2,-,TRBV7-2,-,TGTGCCAGCAGGGTACAGGGAGTGGATGGCTACACCTTC,CASRVQGVDGYTF
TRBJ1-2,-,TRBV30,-,TGTGCCTGGAGTCCCGGACAGATCTATGGCTACACCTTC,CAWSPGQIYGYTF
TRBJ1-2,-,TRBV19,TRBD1,TGTGCCAGTAGAACAGGGGGCAGGGTAATGCTCTATGGCTACACCTTC,CASRTGGRVMLYGYTF
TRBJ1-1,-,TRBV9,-,TGTGCCAGCAGCGAGACACCTCACACTGAAGCTTTCTTT,CASSETPHTEAFF
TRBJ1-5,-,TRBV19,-,TGTGCCAGTAGTATAATTGGGCCCAGGCGGCCCCAGCATTTT,CASSIIGPRRPQHF
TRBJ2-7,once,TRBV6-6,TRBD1,TGTGCCAGCAGAAGGACAGGGAGCGTGAACGAGCAGTACTTC,CASRRTGSVNEQYF
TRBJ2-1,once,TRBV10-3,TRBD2,TGTGCCATCAGTGGGGGGACTAGCGAGAAGCAGTTCTTC,CAISGGTSEKQFF
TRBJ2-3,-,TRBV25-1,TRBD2,TGTGCCAGCAGTGAATTTGGGGGGGGAGATACGCAGTATTTT,CASSEFGGGDTQYF
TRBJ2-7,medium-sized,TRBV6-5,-,TGTGCCAGCAGAGGCGGGACCTACGAGCAGTACTTC,CASRGGTYEQYF
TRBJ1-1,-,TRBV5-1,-,TGCGCCAGCAAGGGGCAGCTCACTGAAGCTTTCTTT,CASKGQLTEAFF
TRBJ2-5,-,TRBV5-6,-,TGTGCCAGCAGCTTACGGCAGGGTGGAGAGACCCAGTACTTC,CASSLRQGGETQYF
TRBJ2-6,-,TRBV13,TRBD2,TGTGCCAGCAGCTCCTTAATTGGACTAGCGGGAGGAATTGCTGGGGCCAACGTCCTGACTTTC,CASSSLIGLAGGIAGANVLTF
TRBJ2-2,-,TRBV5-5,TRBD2,TGTGCCAGCAGCTCATTCGGGGGGAGGGTCACCGGGGAGCTGTTTTTT,CASSSFGGRVTGELFF
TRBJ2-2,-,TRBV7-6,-,TGTGCCAGCAGCCTAACAGCGAACACCGGGGAGCTGTTTTTT,CASSLTANTGELFF
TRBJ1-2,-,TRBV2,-,TGTGCCAGCAGCGCGAGACAGGTCGACCTCGGGGTATATGGCTACACCTTC,CASSARQVDLGVYGYTF
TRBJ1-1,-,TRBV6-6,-,TGTGCCAGCAGTTATGAGTCGAACACTGAAGCTTTCTTT,CASSYESNTEAFF
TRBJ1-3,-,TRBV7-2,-,TGTGCCAGCAGCTTAGGTGGGTCTGGAAACACCATATATTTT,CASSLGGSGNTIYF
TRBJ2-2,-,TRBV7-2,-,TGTGCCGTAAAGATCGCAGGACGACCGAACACCGGGGAGCTGTTTTTT,CAVKIAGRPNTGELFF
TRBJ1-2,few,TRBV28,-,TGTGCCAGCAGTCAAGGAGGCTATGGCTACACCTTC,CASSQGGYGYTF
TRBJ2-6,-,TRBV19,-,TGTGCCAGTAGTATACAAGGGATTTCTGGGGCCAACGTCCTGACTTTC,CASSIQGISGANVLTF
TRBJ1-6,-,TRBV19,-,TGTGCCAGTCACAAGGGGGGGACCTCCTATAATTCACCCCTCCACTTT,CASHKGGTSYNSPLHF